The 5 T cell receptor beta chains below all came from one sample that was sequenced in a study of control samples from healthy donors and cancer patients. Sequenced by immunoSEQ multiplex PCR; TCRdb stores in-frame clones only, minus some. The sample shows around 150,000 clones, around 90% of them seen only once. The sequencing input was blood. The receptor set was obtained from a young man in good health.

The chain joins TRBV7-3 to TRBJ1-1; a possible D gene is TRBD1 (6 bases). CDR1 SGHTA and CDR2 FQGTGA come from the germline V gene. V was shortened by 5 bases and J by 2 bases, with 9 bases between the two germline ends. This CDR3 is 13 amino acids long. The CDR3 nucleotides read TGTGCCAGCAGCAAGGACAGAAACACTGAAGCTTTCTTT. Translated, it gives CASSKDRNTEAFF.

This clone was seen once. The V call is TRBV15, the J call TRBJ1-1, with D possibly TRBD1 on 5 matching bases. Germline V gives CDR1 LNHNV, CDR2 YYDKDF (reference sequence). V was trimmed by 3 bases and J by 7 bases, leaving 18 bases between them. The CDR3 is made up of 15 amino acids. The CDR3 here is CATSSRNGGIDEAFF. CDR3 sequence (DNA): TGTGCCACCAGCAGTAGAAATGGGGGTATCGATGAAGCTTTCTTT.

The CDR3 sequence is CASSTLTGAHNQPQHF. The CDR3, as DNA: TGTGCCAGTAGTACCTTGACGGGGGCCCACAATCAGCCCCAGCATTTT. The gene calls are TRBV19 and TRBJ1-5; tentative D call: TRBD1 (6 bases). V gave up 4 bases and J gave up 3 bases, with 16 bases separating them. CDR3 length: 16 amino acids. Germline-derived CDR1 and CDR2 are LNHDA and SQIVND (reference sequence). Full variable domain (missing parts from reference TRBV19 and TRBJ1-5): DGGITQSPKYLFRKEGQNVTLSCEQNLNHDAMYWYRQDPGQGLRLIYYSQIVNDFQKGDIAEGYSVSREKKESFPLTVTSAQKNPTAFYLCASSTLTGAHNQPQHFGDGTRLSIL.

Only a few counts were recorded for this clone. This chain joins TRBV9 and TRBJ2-2; D is possibly TRBD1 (6 bases). Trimming cost V 6 bases and J 7 bases, with 10 bases left between them. The CDR3 totals 12 residues. The V gene's germline CDR1 is SGDLS and CDR2 YYNGEE. The CDR3 spells CASNVDSGELFF. CDR3 sequence (DNA): TGTGCCAGCAACGTGGACAGCGGGGAGCTGTTTTTT. Full variable domain (missing parts from reference TRBV9 and TRBJ2-2): DSGVTQTPKHLITATGQRVTLRCSPRSGDLSVYWYQQSLDQGLQFLIQYYNGEERAKGNILERFSAQQFPDLHSELNLSSLELGDSALYFCASNVDSGELFFGEGSRLTVL.

This clone has a single count. The rearrangement uses TRBV4-2 and TRBJ1-1; D call uncertain. This CDR3 contains 15 residues. Trimming left V 7 bases short and J 2 bases short, with 17 bases between. Germline V gene data show CDR1 as LGHNA and CDR2 as YNFKEQ. In nucleotides, the CDR3 is TGTGCCAGCACCCCTGATCGTCGGGGTAACACTGAAGCTTTCTTT. This encodes CASTPDRRGNTEAFF.